These 6 T cell receptor beta chains were all obtained from the same sample, sequenced in a study of blood T cell repertoires in COVID-19. Profiled with immunoSEQ multiplex PCR; TCRdb holds only in-frame clones, not every one. The sample consists of about 140,000 clones, roughly 87% of them appearing once. The material sequenced was peripheral blood. The receptors were gathered from a man between 65 and 79 years old with acute or convalescent COVID-19.

The CDR3 protein is CASSSTGANSPLHF. The DNA of the CDR3 is TGTGCCAGCAGTTCGACAGGGGCTAATTCACCCCTCCACTTT. The J gene is TRBJ1-6, the V gene TRBV28; 8 bases line up with TRBD1. J gave up 6 bases and V 4 bases, and 2 bases lay outside the gene matches. The CDR3 covers 14 residues. CDR1 and CDR2 (germline): MDHEN, SYDVKM.

The chain is built from TRBV29-1 and TRBJ1-1; D not resolved. CDR3 length: 13 amino acids. Germline V gives CDR1 SQVTM, CDR2 ANQGSEA. Trimming stripped 6 bases from V and 3 bases from J, with 14 bases between. CDR3 in DNA: TGCAGCGTGAGGGAAGAGTCTTACACTGAAGCTTTCTTT. The encoded protein is CSVREESYTEAFF.

J is TRBJ1-4 and V is TRBV29-1; 7 bases match TRBD1. CDR1 SQVTM and CDR2 ANQGSEA come from the germline V gene. Trimming took 4 bases from V and 6 from J; bases not matched to a gene: 5. This CDR3 has 13 residues. CDR3 loop: CSVAPTGYEKLFF. CDR3 nucleotides: TGCAGCGTTGCCCCGACAGGGTATGAAAAACTGTTTTTT.

The rearrangement links TRBV27 to TRBJ2-2; perhaps TRBD1 as D (6 bases). Germline V lookup: CDR1 MNHEY, CDR2 SMNVEV (reference sequence). The CDR3 runs 15 residues. Trimming cost V 4 bases and J 0 bases, with 9 bases left between them. The CDR3 is CASSSSGANTGELFF. DNA of the CDR3: TGTGCCAGCAGTTCATCAGGGGCGAACACCGGGGAGCTGTTTTTT.

V gene TRBV7-9 combines with J gene TRBJ2-3, with a weak D call TRBD2 (6 bases). CDR3 length: 15 amino acids. V lost 5 bases and J 5 bases, leaving 17 bases between the germline ends. CDR1 is SEHNR and CDR2 is FQNEAQ in the germline V gene (reference sequence). The CDR3 bases are TGTGCCAGCAGCCAAACTAGCTGGGAATTAGATACGCAGTATTTT. Protein sequence: CASSQTSWELDTQYF.

The chain recombines TRBV7-8 with TRBJ2-3; the match to TRBD1 covers 8 bases. V was pared by 0 bases and J by 5 bases, with 7 bases of the junction left unmatched. Germline V lookup: CDR1 SGHVS, CDR2 FQNEAQ. The CDR3 is 16 residues long. The CDR3 DNA reads TGTGCCAGCAGCTTAGCAAGGGGACAGGCTGAAGATACGCAGTATTTT. Its protein product is CASSLARGQAEDTQYF.